What follows describes a single T cell receptor (beta chain). This sample is drawn from a study of T cells and Merkel cell carcinoma outcomes. Here immunoSEQ multiplex PCR was the method, and the copy in TCRdb shows in-frame clones only, minus some. This sample has 12,000 or so clones, with roughly 96% found just once. The sequence was obtained from a human donor with Merkel cell carcinoma. The specimen was tumor tissue from Merkel cell carcinoma.

The CDR3 here is CASSETSGSFYEQYF. Here the CDR3 DNA reads TGTGCCAGCAGCGAGACTAGCGGATCGTTCTACGAGCAGTACTTC. V is TRBV5-5 and J is TRBJ2-7, with 9 positions matching TRBD2. The CDR3 has 15 residues. Trimming removed 4 bases from V and 3 bases from J; junction bases left unmatched: 8. Germline CDR1 SGHKS, CDR2 YYEKEE (reference sequence).